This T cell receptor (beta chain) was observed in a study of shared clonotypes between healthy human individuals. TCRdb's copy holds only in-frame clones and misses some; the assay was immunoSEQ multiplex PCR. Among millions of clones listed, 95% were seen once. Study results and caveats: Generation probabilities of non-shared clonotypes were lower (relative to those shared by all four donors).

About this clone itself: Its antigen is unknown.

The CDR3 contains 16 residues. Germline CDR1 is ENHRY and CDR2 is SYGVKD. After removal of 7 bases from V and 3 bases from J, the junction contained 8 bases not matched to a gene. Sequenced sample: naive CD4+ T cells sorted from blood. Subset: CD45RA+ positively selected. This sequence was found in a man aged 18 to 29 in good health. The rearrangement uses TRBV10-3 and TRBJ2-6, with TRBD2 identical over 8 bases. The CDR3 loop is CAITPGGALGANVLTF. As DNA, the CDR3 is TGTGCCATCACCCCGGGGGGGGCGCTTGGGGCCAACGTCCTGACTTTC.